The next 28 T cell receptor beta chains were all read from a single sample in a study of T-cell reconstitution after alpha-beta-depleted transplantation in children. Preparation of the TCRbeta library involved a method that used unique molecular identifiers. TCRdb itself ran the PCR reads through MiXCR, one entry per CDR3 protein. The sample holds a few hundred thousand distinct CDR3 sequences; roughly a quarter are singletons and the top ten take about 4.8%. Sequenced here: PBMCs, mostly from graft donor cells, sampled 360 days after TCRalphabeta/CD19-depleted stem cell transplant. The receptors originated from a female patient aged 2-9 years who had a stem cell transplant for congenital amegakaryocytic thrombocytopenia, so the T cells may come from the graft donor.

This clonotype was found many times. J is TRBJ2-7 and V is TRBV4-3; the D call may be TRBD1 or TRBD2 (5 bases each). Germline lookup yields CDR1 LGHNA and CDR2 YSLEER. V gave up 0 bases and J gave up 6 bases, with 18 bases separating them. The CDR3 is made up of 16 amino acids. Here the CDR3 DNA reads TGCGCCAGCAGCCAAGAGAGATGGGGGATCTGGGGCGAGCAGTACTTC. It translates to CASSQERWGIWGEQYF.

The V call is TRBV28, the J call TRBJ2-2, with 10 bases fitting TRBD2. With V trimmed by 5 bases and J by 6 bases, 3 bases remained unmatched. This CDR3 has 14 residues. The germline V gene encodes CDR1 MDHEN and CDR2 SYDVKM. In DNA, the CDR3 is TGTGCCAGCAGTGGGCTAGCGGGAGCCGGGGAGCTGTTTTTT. Protein: CASSGLAGAGELFF. The complete variable domain, with remaining parts taken from reference TRBV28 and TRBJ2-2, reads DVKVTQSSRYLVKRTGEKVFLECVQDMDHENMFWYRQDPGLGLRLIYFSYDVKMKEKGDIPEGYSVSREKKERFSLILESASTNQTSMYLCASSGLAGAGELFFGEGSRLTVL.

J is TRBJ1-1 and V is TRBV6-5; D is undetermined. The germline gives CDR1 MNHEY, CDR2 SVGAGI. The CDR3 spans 12 residues. The DNA of the CDR3 is TGTGGGAGCGGTCGAGGAAACACTGAAGCTTTCTTT. It encodes CGSGRGNTEAFF.

This chain links TRBV6-2 or TRBV6-3 with TRBJ2-2, with TRBD1 matching 10 bases. In germline, CDR1 is MNHEY, CDR2 SVGEGT. V lost 4 bases and J lost 3; bases outside the gene matches: 5. The CDR3 extends over 16 amino acids. The CDR3 DNA follows: TGTGCCAGCAGTTCCGACAGGGGGCAGTACACCGGGGAGCTGTTTTTT. It encodes CASSSDRGQYTGELFF.

The chain carries TRBV28 and TRBJ2-5, with 9 positions matching TRBD2. CDR1 is MDHEN and CDR2 is SYDVKM in the germline V gene. Losses at the gene ends were 5 bases for V and 5 bases for J; bases not matched to a gene: 12. This CDR3 has 16 amino acids. CDR3 in amino acids: CASSNSGGVPRETQYF. CDR3 DNA: TGTGCCAGCAGTAATAGCGGGGGAGTCCCAAGGGAGACCCAGTACTTC.

The chain couples TRBV30 to TRBJ1-2; D gene ambiguous. The length of the CDR3 is 14 residues. The V and J ends lost 0 bases and 8 bases respectively, with 16 bases between them. The germline CDR1 and CDR2 sequences are GTSNPN and SVGIG (reference sequence). The DNA of the CDR3 is TGTGCCTGGAGTGTAGGCCCGCCTCATGGAGGCTACACCTTC. Amino acid sequence: CAWSVGPPHGGYTF.

The gene calls are TRBV29-1 and TRBJ1-1, with 9 nucleotides matching TRBD1. There are 14 residues in the CDR3. In germline, CDR1 is SQVTM, CDR2 ANQGSEA. J was trimmed by 0 bases and V by 6 bases; bases with no gene match: 5. CDR3 nucleotide sequence: TGCAGCGTGGGGGACAGGGCGATGAACACTGAAGCTTTCTTT. It specifies CSVGDRAMNTEAFF.

The CDR3 region is CASSLAWKKGYTF. CDR3 in DNA: TGTGCCAGCAGTTTAGCGTGGAAGAAAGGCTACACCTTC. J is TRBJ1-2 and V is TRBV12-3 or TRBV12-4; D not resolved. V was clipped by 0 bases and J by 8 bases, with 10 bases between them. This CDR3 has 13 amino acids.

This clonotype was seen a few times. The gene calls are TRBV4-2 and TRBJ2-3; 8 bases line up with TRBD2. The CDR3 extends over 18 amino acids. J gave up 4 bases and V 1 base, and 13 bases lay outside the gene matches. Germline values: CDR1 LGHNA, CDR2 YNFKEQ. The CDR3, as DNA: TGTGCCAGCAGCCAAGTCCCCAGCGGGGGAAAGTTTCCAGATACGCAGTATTTT. Amino acid sequence: CASSQVPSGGKFPDTQYF.

This chain joins TRBV20-1 and TRBJ2-3, with D tentatively TRBD1 or TRBD2 (5 bases each). The germline CDR1 and CDR2 sequences are DFQATT and SNEGSKA (reference sequence). This CDR3 spans 14 amino acids. The DNA of the CDR3 is TGCAGCCAGGCCAGAGGGGCATTCACAGATACGCAGTATTTT. Translating gives CSQARGAFTDTQYF.

The table lists this clonotype with many counts. The V and J genes are TRBV12-3 or TRBV12-4 and TRBJ2-7; weak D call: TRBD2 (5 bases). The CDR3 loop spans 12 amino acids. V was trimmed by 5 bases and J by 6 bases, leaving 11 bases between them. CDR3 DNA sequence: TGTGCCAGCAGTACCGGGATAGGCGAGCAGTACTTC. This gives the protein CASSTGIGEQYF.

This clonotype appeared a few times. The chain uses TRBV5-5 and TRBJ2-7; a possible D gene is TRBD1 (5 bases). V dropped 2 bases and J dropped 6 bases, with 9 bases sitting between them. Germline V lookup: CDR1 SGHKS, CDR2 YYEKEE (reference sequence). The CDR3 sequence is 12 residues long. As DNA, the CDR3 is TGTGCCAGCAGCTTCAGGGTCGGCGAGCAGTACTTC. Translated, it gives CASSFRVGEQYF.

This sequence joins TRBV6-1 and TRBJ2-3; tentative D call: TRBD1 (5 bases). This CDR3 has 13 residues. V lost 4 bases, J lost 8 bases, and 13 bases lay in between. Germline lookup yields CDR1 MNHNS and CDR2 SASEGT. In DNA, the CDR3 is TGTGCCAGCAGTGCACTCCAGGGCGGTACGCAGTATTTT. Protein sequence: CASSALQGGTQYF.

This clonotype turned up a few times. The chain recombines TRBV2 with TRBJ1-2; the match to TRBD1 covers 9 bases. Germline-derived CDR1 and CDR2 are SNHLY and FYNNEI. J gave up 4 bases and V 5 bases, and 11 bases lay outside the gene matches. The CDR3 spans 16 residues. DNA of the CDR3: TGTGCCAGCAGTTCCGGGACAGGGTTGTCTGGCTATGGCTACACCTTC. Protein sequence: CASSSGTGLSGYGYTF.

As DNA, the CDR3 is TGTGCCTGGGAGGTTGGAAACACCATATATTTT. Residues: CAWEVGNTIYF. The V and J genes are TRBV30 and TRBJ1-3; D is unresolved. Germline V lookup: CDR1 GTSNPN, CDR2 SVGIG (reference sequence). V gave up 5 bases and J gave up 3 bases, with 5 bases separating them. This CDR3 is 11 amino acids long.

With regard to this clonotype: The junction and the germline gene differ at one end; a read error may be behind it. This chain uses TRBV5-1 with TRBJ2-6; the match to TRBD1 covers 7 bases. In germline, CDR1 is SGHRS, CDR2 YFSETQ. The CDR3 totals 19 residues. The CDR3 nucleotides are TGTGCCAGCAGCTCCAGGCGACAGGGTGAAAGCTCTGGGGCCAACGTCCTGACTTTC. It is translated as CASSSRRQGESSGANVLTF.

This clonotype came up a few times. The chain carries TRBV20-1 and TRBJ2-4; 8 bases agree with TRBD1. CDR1 and CDR2 from the germline V gene are DFQATT and SNEGSKA (reference sequence). Trimming cost V 1 base and J 7 bases; bases outside gene matches: 3. This CDR3 spans 13 amino acids. The CDR3 DNA reads as TGCAGTGCTAGAGGCGACAGGGGCAACATTCAGTACTTC. Translating gives CSARGDRGNIQYF.

The gene calls are TRBV4-1 and TRBJ2-3, with 8 positions matching TRBD2. Germline lookup yields CDR1 MGHRA and CDR2 YSYEKL. The CDR3 consists of 19 residues. The V and J ends lost 0 bases and 7 bases, in that order; junction bases with no gene match: 18. In DNA form, the CDR3 reads TGCGCCAGCAGCCAAGATTTCGGCGGACTAGCCCGGGGGACATATACGCAGTATTTT. Translated, it gives CASSQDFGGLARGTYTQYF.

The chain employs TRBV20-1 and TRBJ2-1; a possible D gene is TRBD1 (5 bases). Per the germline V gene, CDR1 is DFQATT and CDR2 is SNEGSKA (reference sequence). This CDR3 is 14 amino acids long. Deletions cut 5 bases from V and 2 bases from J, with 13 bases between. The CDR3, as DNA: TGCAGTGCTCCTAAGGACACAGCCTACAATGAGCAGTTCTTC. Translation gives CSAPKDTAYNEQFF.

The chain joins TRBV2 to TRBJ2-5; a possible D gene is TRBD1 (6 bases). The ends were cut back, 0 bases at V and 4 bases at J, with 9 bases in the middle. Germline assignment: CDR1 SNHLY and CDR2 FYNNEI. The CDR3 contains 14 residues. The CDR3 region is CASSEARRGETQYF. The CDR3 DNA sequence: TGTGCCAGCAGTGAAGCCCGCAGGGGAGAGACCCAGTACTTC.

This clonotype was found a few times. The chain employs TRBV11-2 and TRBJ2-1, with D possibly TRBD1 on 6 matching bases. Germline CDR1 SGHAT, CDR2 FQNNGV. The CDR3 totals 14 residues. Trimming removed 5 bases from V and 3 bases from J, with 11 bases in between. CDR3 protein: CASSRDTLYNEQFF. The CDR3 bases are TGTGCCAGCAGCCGGGACACACTCTACAATGAGCAGTTCTTC.

The V call is TRBV2, the J call TRBJ1-5; 10 bases align to TRBD1. CDR1 and CDR2 from the germline V gene are SNHLY and FYNNEI. This CDR3 contains 16 residues. J gave up 3 bases and V 6 bases, and 8 bases lay outside the gene matches. CDR3 DNA sequence: TGTGCCAGCAGGCGGGACAGGGGAGGGAACAATCAGCCCCAGCATTTT. Translating it yields CASRRDRGGNNQPQHF. Drawing the rest from reference TRBV2 and TRBJ1-5, the complete variable domain is EPEVTQTPSHQVTQMGQEVILRCVPISNHLYFYWYRQILGQKVEFLVSFYNNEISEKSEIFDDQFSVERPDGSNFTLKIRSTKLEDSAMYFCASRRDRGGNNQPQHFGDGTRLSIL.

The chain links TRBV6-2 or TRBV6-3 to TRBJ1-1; 8 bases fit TRBD1. This CDR3 has 13 residues. J lost 1 base, V lost 6 bases, and 1 base had no gene match. Per germline, CDR1 MNHEY and CDR2 SVGEGT. The CDR3 coding sequence is TGTGCCAGCAGGGGGACAGGGAACACTGAAGCTTTCTTT. Amino acids: CASRGTGNTEAFF.

There are a few counts of this clonotype. This chain links TRBV20-1 with TRBJ2-1; perhaps TRBD2 as D (7 bases). This CDR3 region has 14 residues. Trimming stripped 4 bases from V and 5 bases from J, with 15 bases between. From germline, CDR1 is DFQATT and CDR2 SNEGSKA (reference sequence). The CDR3 is CSAMRGGPDNEQFF. Written as DNA, the CDR3 is TGCAGTGCTATGAGGGGGGGGCCGGACAATGAGCAGTTCTTC.

This clonotype was seen at least ten times. The chain employs TRBV12-3 or TRBV12-4 and TRBJ2-1; 8 bases map to TRBD1. The V gene end was trimmed by 7 bases and the J gene end by 7 bases; junction bases not matched to a gene: 9. This CDR3 contains 14 residues. The CDR3 reads CASNRQGSLNEQFF. DNA for the CDR3: TGTGCCAGCAACCGACAGGGGTCTTTAAATGAGCAGTTCTTC.

This clonotype was seen only a few times. One junction end does not reproduce the germline sequence, and a read error may be involved. The chain joins TRBV2 to TRBJ1-5; D gene uncertain. CDR3 length: 14 amino acids. Germline V gene lookup returns CDR1 SNHLY and CDR2 FYNNEI. CDR3 DNA sequence: TGTGCCAGCAGCGAAGTTTATAGCAATCAGCCCCAGCATTTT. Residues: CASSEVYSNQPQHF.

This clonotype appeared a single time. The V and J genes are TRBV28 and TRBJ2-2; possible D gene TRBD2, 6 bases. CDR3 length: 13 amino acids. The germline gives CDR1 MDHEN, CDR2 SYDVKM. The V end was cut by 5 bases, the J end by 7 bases, with 11 bases between. The CDR3 sequence: CASSKGGRGELFF. DNA for the CDR3: TGTGCCAGCAGTAAAGGAGGGCGCGGGGAGCTGTTTTTT.

CDR3 nucleotides: TGCAGCGTTGCCACCACGGGACTGACAGGCGAGACCCAGTACTTC. Amino acids: CSVATTGLTGETQYF. The gene calls are TRBV29-1 and TRBJ2-5; D tentatively fits TRBD1 or TRBD2 (6 bases each). From germline, CDR1 is SQVTM and CDR2 ANQGSEA. The length of the CDR3 is 15 residues. The V end lost 4 bases, the J end lost 5 bases, and 20 bases lay between the germline ends.